This T cell receptor (beta chain) emerged from a study of metastatic and nonmetastatic thyroid tumors. As for the study in general: Where malignant and benign thyroid patients were concerned, repertoires were compared across blood and tumor or nodule tissue.

With regard to this clone: The antigen is undetermined.

This CDR3 region has 16 residues. CDR1 is SGHRS and CDR2 is YFSETQ in the germline V gene. V was pared by 0 bases and J by 2 bases, with 11 bases between. In the authors' methods: For papillary thyroid cancer, a distant-metastasis classifier was constructed from CDR3 differences observed across clinicopathological groups. Using MiXCR, TCRdb reanalyzed the PCR reads. What appears here as the V and J calls and clone size reflects TCRdb's work, not the paper's. The sample yields 15,000 to 20,000 clones, under 25% seen once. Study-wide results and caveats: The study reportedly found significantly higher TCR beta diversity in malignant thyroid tumors than benign nodules, in blood and tumor.

Patients had received no treatment of any kind before thyroid surgery. This clonotype was sampled from a female donor with papillary thyroid cancer or a benign thyroid nodule (not recorded which). Some clones in this sample may be carry-over from other donors' samples. The sequenced sample was tumor tissue. This rearrangement joins TRBV5-1 to TRBJ2-2; no firm D call. Written as DNA, the CDR3 is TGCGCCAGCAGCTTGGGAATCCTTATAAACACCGGGGAGCTGTTTTTT. Translation: CASSLGILINTGELFF.